Listed below are T cell receptor beta chains from one sample, sequenced in a study of blood T cell repertoires in COVID-19. Profiling relied on immunoSEQ multiplex PCR, and the TCRdb table lists in-frame clones only, not all of them. This table holds roughly 260,000 clones, roughly 86% found once. Sequencing was carried out using PBMCs or T cells enriched from blood (not recorded which). The receptors come from a woman in her twenties or thirties with acute COVID-19. Each CDR3 is given with its conserved first and last residue. D genes are given only for firm matches. A row's size may be missing; if present it is once, few, many or a size class.

clone_size: .
j_call: TRBJ2-3
d_call: .
v_call: TRBV3-1/TRBV3-2
cdr3_nt: TGTGCCAGCAGCCGTAACCAGGGTAGCACAGATACGCAGTATTTT
cdr3_aa: CASSRNQGSTDTQYF

clone_size: .
j_call: TRBJ2-1
d_call: .
v_call: TRBV27
cdr3_nt: TGTGCCAGCAGTATGATTACAGGGAACGGGTACAATGAGCAGTTCTTC
cdr3_aa: CASSMITGNGYNEQFF

clone_size: .
j_call: TRBJ2-7
d_call: TRBD2
v_call: TRBV7-6
cdr3_nt: TGTGCCAGCAGCCCTGGACTAGCGGGGGGAAATAGGGAGCAGTACTTC
cdr3_aa: CASSPGLAGGNREQYF

clone_size: .
j_call: TRBJ1-2
d_call: TRBD1
v_call: TRBV11-2
cdr3_nt: TGTGCCAGCAGCTCCCGGACAGGGCTGGATGGCTACACCTTC
cdr3_aa: CASSSRTGLDGYTF

clone_size: .
j_call: TRBJ2-5
d_call: TRBD1
v_call: TRBV11-2
cdr3_nt: TGTGCCAGCAGCTCAATTACAGGGGTAGAGACCCAGTACTTC
cdr3_aa: CASSSITGVETQYF

clone_size: .
j_call: TRBJ1-1
d_call: .
v_call: TRBV4-1
cdr3_nt: TGCGCCAGCAGCCTTGGGGCCCTTAGAGGAGAAGCTTTCTTT
cdr3_aa: CASSLGALRGEAFF

clone_size: .
j_call: TRBJ2-1
d_call: TRBD1
v_call: TRBV10-1
cdr3_nt: TGCGCCACCGGACAGGGGGCAAGTGAGCAGTTCTTC
cdr3_aa: CATGQGASEQFF

clone_size: .
j_call: TRBJ2-7
d_call: .
v_call: TRBV15
cdr3_nt: TGTGCCACCAGCAGAGGGGGGGACCCAGAGTACGAGCAGTACTTC
cdr3_aa: CATSRGGDPEYEQYF

clone_size: .
j_call: TRBJ2-7
d_call: .
v_call: TRBV25-1
cdr3_nt: TGTGCCAGCAGTCCTGACAGGGAGGTCCCCGAGCAGTACTTC
cdr3_aa: CASSPDREVPEQYF

clone_size: .
j_call: TRBJ1-3
d_call: .
v_call: TRBV7-2
cdr3_nt: TGTGCCAGCAGCCTACCTGGGGGGGGAAACACCATATATTTT
cdr3_aa: CASSLPGGGNTIYF

clone_size: .
j_call: TRBJ1-2
d_call: .
v_call: TRBV6-1
cdr3_nt: TGTGCCAGCAGTGAGCAGGGAATAGGAGGCTACACCTTC
cdr3_aa: CASSEQGIGGYTF

clone_size: once
j_call: TRBJ1-1
d_call: .
v_call: TRBV5-1
cdr3_nt: TGCGCCAGCAGCTTGTTTCAGGGGCGCTACACTGAAGCTTTCTTT
cdr3_aa: CASSLFQGRYTEAFF

clone_size: few
j_call: TRBJ1-2
d_call: .
v_call: TRBV15
cdr3_nt: TGTGCCACCAGCAGAGATCTAGCCGACTATGGCTACACCTTC
cdr3_aa: CATSRDLADYGYTF

clone_size: .
j_call: TRBJ1-1
d_call: .
v_call: TRBV6-2/TRBV6-3
cdr3_nt: TGTGCCAGCAGTGTCACCGGGGGGGTGGCCAGTGAAGCTTTCTTT
cdr3_aa: CASSVTGGVASEAFF

clone_size: .
j_call: TRBJ2-3
d_call: .
v_call: TRBV5-4
cdr3_nt: TGTGCCAGCAACCGCGGGTCCGGACGGACAGATACGCAGTATTTT
cdr3_aa: CASNRGSGRTDTQYF

clone_size: .
j_call: TRBJ1-1
d_call: .
v_call: TRBV5-1
cdr3_nt: TGCGCCAGCAGGGCCAACACTGAAGCTTTCTTT
cdr3_aa: CASRANTEAFF

clone_size: .
j_call: TRBJ1-2
d_call: .
v_call: TRBV19
cdr3_nt: TGTGCCAGTATCGGAATTTATCGGAGCTCGGACTATGGCTACACCTTC
cdr3_aa: CASIGIYRSSDYGYTF

clone_size: .
j_call: TRBJ1-2
d_call: TRBD1
v_call: TRBV18
cdr3_nt: TGTGCCAGCTCACCGATCGCGGACAGGGGCGCTAATGGCTACACCTTC
cdr3_aa: CASSPIADRGANGYTF

clone_size: .
j_call: TRBJ1-2
d_call: TRBD1
v_call: TRBV15
cdr3_nt: TGTGCCACCAGCGGCGGGACAGGGCCGATAAACTATGGCTACACCTTC
cdr3_aa: CATSGGTGPINYGYTF

clone_size: few
j_call: TRBJ2-2
d_call: .
v_call: TRBV24-1
cdr3_nt: TGTGCCACCAGTTCAAGGGGACAGAACACCGGGGAGCTGTTTTTT
cdr3_aa: CATSSRGQNTGELFF

clone_size: .
j_call: TRBJ1-1
d_call: TRBD1
v_call: TRBV7-9
cdr3_nt: TGTGCCAGCAGCTTACGGGGGCAGGGGGCATACGCTGAAGCTTTCTTT
cdr3_aa: CASSLRGQGAYAEAFF

clone_size: .
j_call: TRBJ1-4
d_call: .
v_call: TRBV6-5
cdr3_nt: TGTGCCAGCAGGAGCCGGCGTCAGGGGAATGAAAAACTGTTTTTT
cdr3_aa: CASRSRRQGNEKLFF

clone_size: .
j_call: TRBJ1-2
d_call: TRBD1
v_call: TRBV11-2
cdr3_nt: TGTGCCAGCAGCCAAGGGGGCGGGGGCTACACCTTC
cdr3_aa: CASSQGGGGYTF

clone_size: .
j_call: TRBJ2-1
d_call: TRBD1
v_call: TRBV27
cdr3_nt: TGTGCCAGCAGTAGTCTCCCCGGGACAGCAAGTAGTGAGCAGTTCTTC
cdr3_aa: CASSSLPGTASSEQFF

clone_size: .
j_call: TRBJ2-1
d_call: .
v_call: TRBV11-2
cdr3_nt: TGTGCCAGCAGCTTAACTACCCTACGCGACAATGAGCAGTTCTTC
cdr3_aa: CASSLTTLRDNEQFF

clone_size: .
j_call: TRBJ1-3
d_call: .
v_call: TRBV6-2/TRBV6-3
cdr3_nt: TGTGCCAGCAGCCACCCCAGGGGAGCCGGAAACACCATATATTTT
cdr3_aa: CASSHPRGAGNTIYF

clone_size: .
j_call: TRBJ1-2
d_call: .
v_call: TRBV9
cdr3_nt: TGTGCCAGCAGCCAGGCTGGGTTCGATGGCTACACCTTC
cdr3_aa: CASSQAGFDGYTF

clone_size: .
j_call: TRBJ2-4
d_call: TRBD1
v_call: TRBV19
cdr3_nt: TGTGCCAGTAGTTCCGGGACAGGTCCAAACATTCAGTACTTC
cdr3_aa: CASSSGTGPNIQYF

clone_size: .
j_call: TRBJ1-1
d_call: .
v_call: TRBV2
cdr3_nt: TGTGCTCTACCCGGGGTGGGGGCTTTCTTT
cdr3_aa: CALPGVGAFF

clone_size: .
j_call: TRBJ2-3
d_call: .
v_call: TRBV9
cdr3_nt: TGTGCCAGCAGCGGGCAGGCATTGGGCACAGATACGCAGTATTTT
cdr3_aa: CASSGQALGTDTQYF

clone_size: .
j_call: TRBJ1-1
d_call: .
v_call: TRBV30
cdr3_nt: TGTGCCTGGAGAGAGATCGCCCCCCGCGAAGCTTTCTTT
cdr3_aa: CAWREIAPREAFF

clone_size: .
j_call: TRBJ1-6
d_call: .
v_call: TRBV7-2
cdr3_nt: TGTGCCAGCAGCTTAGAGCAGGATAATTCACCCCTCCACTTT
cdr3_aa: CASSLEQDNSPLHF

clone_size: .
j_call: TRBJ1-4
d_call: .
v_call: TRBV12-3/TRBV12-4
cdr3_nt: TGTGCCAGCAGTCGACAGGAGAATGAAAAACTGTTTTTT
cdr3_aa: CASSRQENEKLFF

clone_size: .
j_call: TRBJ2-1
d_call: TRBD1
v_call: TRBV29-1
cdr3_nt: TGCAGCGTTGAGTGGGACAGATTGAAGTTCTTC
cdr3_aa: CSVEWDRLKFF

clone_size: .
j_call: TRBJ2-4
d_call: .
v_call: TRBV24-1
cdr3_nt: TGTGCCACCGCTTCCGGGGGAACCCCAAACATTCAGTACTTC
cdr3_aa: CATASGGTPNIQYF

clone_size: .
j_call: TRBJ2-1
d_call: .
v_call: TRBV21-1
cdr3_nt: TGTGCCAGAAGATTTATGGAACAGGGAGAATTAGGTGAGCAGTTCTTC
cdr3_aa: CARRFMEQGELGEQFF

clone_size: .
j_call: TRBJ2-3
d_call: TRBD2
v_call: TRBV19
cdr3_nt: TGTGCCAGTAGAACGGGGGGGACAGATACGCAGTATTTT
cdr3_aa: CASRTGGTDTQYF

clone_size: once
j_call: TRBJ1-5
d_call: .
v_call: TRBV11-2
cdr3_nt: TGTGCCAGCAGCTTAGGAGAGTATAGCAATCAGCCCCAGCATTTT
cdr3_aa: CASSLGEYSNQPQHF

clone_size: once
j_call: TRBJ2-5
d_call: .
v_call: TRBV7-9
cdr3_nt: TGTGCCAGCAGCCAGGGTAGGGAGACCCAGTACTTC
cdr3_aa: CASSQGRETQYF

clone_size: few
j_call: TRBJ1-4
d_call: .
v_call: TRBV7-2
cdr3_nt: TGTGCCAGCAGCCCTCAGGGAGGGGAAGAAAAACTGTTTTTT
cdr3_aa: CASSPQGGEEKLFF

clone_size: .
j_call: TRBJ2-2
d_call: .
v_call: TRBV7-9
cdr3_nt: TGTGCCAGCAGCTTAAGTTCGGCTGCGCGGTCCGAGCTGTTTTTT
cdr3_aa: CASSLSSAARSELFF

clone_size: .
j_call: TRBJ1-2
d_call: .
v_call: TRBV7-9
cdr3_nt: TGTGCCAGCAGCCCACAGGGTTATGGCTACACCTTC
cdr3_aa: CASSPQGYGYTF

clone_size: .
j_call: TRBJ1-2
d_call: TRBD1
v_call: TRBV10-3
cdr3_nt: TGTGCCATCAGTGGGGGACAGGGGGACGGCTACACCTTC
cdr3_aa: CAISGGQGDGYTF

clone_size: .
j_call: TRBJ2-7
d_call: .
v_call: TRBV6-5
cdr3_nt: TGTGCCAGCAGTTACTCCAACAGGGTGAGTGAGTACTTC
cdr3_aa: CASSYSNRVSEYF

clone_size: .
j_call: TRBJ2-1
d_call: .
v_call: TRBV5-4
cdr3_nt: TGTGCCAGCAGCTTGCCAGGGGTGAATGAGCAGTTCTTC
cdr3_aa: CASSLPGVNEQFF

clone_size: .
j_call: TRBJ2-7
d_call: .
v_call: TRBV4-3
cdr3_nt: TGCGCCAGCAGCCAAGATCCCAGAGGGTCCTACGAGCAGTACTTC
cdr3_aa: CASSQDPRGSYEQYF

clone_size: .
j_call: TRBJ1-2
d_call: TRBD1
v_call: TRBV2
cdr3_nt: TGTGCCAGCAATCCCGACAGGGCCGTCCGGGATGGCTACACCTTC
cdr3_aa: CASNPDRAVRDGYTF

clone_size: .
j_call: TRBJ2-1
d_call: .
v_call: TRBV14
cdr3_nt: TGTGCCAGCAGCCAGACGGGTGCCTCCTACAATGAGCAGTTCTTC
cdr3_aa: CASSQTGASYNEQFF

clone_size: few
j_call: TRBJ1-2
d_call: .
v_call: TRBV11-2
cdr3_nt: TGTGCCAGCAGCCGAGGGGGCTATGGCTACACCTTC
cdr3_aa: CASSRGGYGYTF

clone_size: .
j_call: TRBJ2-3
d_call: .
v_call: TRBV11-3
cdr3_nt: TGTGCCAGCAGCTCCCCGGGGGATACGCAGTATTTT
cdr3_aa: CASSSPGDTQYF

clone_size: few
j_call: TRBJ2-2
d_call: .
v_call: TRBV6-5
cdr3_nt: TGTGCCAGCAGTTTATCCGGGACACGTATGAACGGGGAGCTGTTTTTT
cdr3_aa: CASSLSGTRMNGELFF

clone_size: .
j_call: TRBJ2-1
d_call: TRBD2
v_call: TRBV12-3/TRBV12-4
cdr3_nt: TGTGCCAGCAGTCTACTAGCGGATAATGAGCAGTTCTTC
cdr3_aa: CASSLLADNEQFF

clone_size: .
j_call: TRBJ2-2
d_call: .
v_call: TRBV6-6
cdr3_nt: TGTGCCAGCAGTTATGGCTCCGGGGAGCTGTTTTTT
cdr3_aa: CASSYGSGELFF

clone_size: .
j_call: TRBJ1-6
d_call: .
v_call: TRBV6-1
cdr3_nt: TGTGCCAGCAGTGAAGCGTTAGGGGTCGGTAATTCACCCCTCCACTTT
cdr3_aa: CASSEALGVGNSPLHF

clone_size: .
j_call: TRBJ1-2
d_call: .
v_call: TRBV3-1/TRBV3-2
cdr3_nt: TGTGCCAGCAGCCTACCTTCATCGGGATACGATGGCTACACCTTC
cdr3_aa: CASSLPSSGYDGYTF